This section outlines one T cell receptor beta chain sequence together with its context. This clone's antigen is unknown. No much larger clone exists at a distance of one base, and base qualities are not known. Library preparation used 5' RACE. Instrument on record: Illumina HiSeq 2500. The second PCR ran for roughly 7 to 11 cycles and used a J-beta primer mix along with a sample-barcoded 5' primer. A unique molecular identifier was introduced onto each TCR beta cDNA molecule by a template-switch 5' adaptor carrying 12 random nucleotides. At least 3 million CDR3-containing paired-end reads were obtained from each sample. First-strand cDNA was synthesized from all RNA with the Mint cDNA synthesis kit, primed by a TRBC-specific oligonucleotide. Following uracil-DNA glycosylase treatment, all cDNA underwent a first 18-cycle PCR with the universal primers M1SS and BC2_uni_R. The original pipeline was this. For normalization, 1 million high-quality reads, each with a distinct molecular identifier, were randomly selected from each sample. Reads with shared molecular identifiers were discarded instead of being binned into consensus sequences. MiTCR, run with a Q25 quality threshold and the strictest error-elimination algorithm, handled CDR3 identification, clonotype clustering and error correction. A nonparametric unseen species model using Euler transformation provided a lower-bound estimate of total TCR beta diversity. The public reads were run again by TCRdb, first through fastp at Q25 and then through MiXCR, and only productive beta chains were kept. Each CDR3 protein gets just one entry, which takes the most common genes and DNA from the rows behind it. The V and J calls and clone size come from TCRdb's table, not from the authors' own analysis. For this sample the table gives fewer than 900,000 distinct CDR3 sequences, of which around 46% were detected only once. The top ten hold 20% to 25% of the sample.

The 39 donors, aged about 6 to 95 years, were systemically healthy Caucasian individuals from Russia. Each donor gave approximately 9.4 milliliters of peripheral blood, drawn into EDTA-treated Vacutainer tubes. Ficoll-Paque density-gradient centrifugation was used to isolate PBMCs, with at least 6.5 million obtained per sample. Total RNA was extracted from PBMCs with Trizol reagent, with at least 5 micrograms obtained per sample. Naive CD45RAhigh/CD27high T cell percentages were measured by flow cytometry on a PBMC aliquot from every donor. This specimen belongs to a study of blood T cells in healthy people across ages (dated by TCRdb to between 2015 and 2016). Regarding the complete study: Template switching captured roughly one uniquely barcoded TCR beta cDNA molecule per two T cells in model experiments. Age-related changes in TCR beta repertoire diversity were measured in the study by deep sequencing normalized with unique cDNA molecular identifiers. Four age groups were formed from the donors: young (average about 15 years), middle-aged (around 37), aged (62) and long-lived (about 75). To avoid experimental bias, donors of different ages were spread randomly across the sequencing lanes. The study analyzed two additional independent replicas of 1 million unique cDNA reads from the same blood draw for two donors, one aged 18 to 29 and one aged 80 or older. The paper's findings and limits, for the study overall: The long-lived group showed more naive CD4+ T cells, fewer expanded clones and increased TCR diversity than the aged group, suggesting age selection. Observed TCR beta diversity per million T cells fell roughly linearly with age, and a significant reduction was already apparent by age around 36. Because donor CMV infection status was unknown, age-related changes in expanded clonotypes were potentially confounded. Observed TCR beta diversity correlated strongly with the percentage of naive T cells measured by flow cytometry. Estimates of total diversity based on one million sequenced T cells were regarded as lower bounds and as underestimates. Because profiling used bulk unsorted PBMCs, naive and antigen-experienced compartments could not be compared conclusively.

Looking up the germline V gene (reference sequence) yields CDR1 SEHNR and CDR2 FQNEAQ. The CDR3 has 13 amino acids, counting the end cysteine and phenylalanine. The sequence is cut down to CDR3 DNA, 39 bases in frame from base 1. The germline V and J ends show losses of 6 bases and 7 bases respectively, and no gene match explains 4 bases of the junction. The rearranged chain carries TRBV7-9 and TRBJ2-1; a stretch of 9 junction bases matches TRBD1. The clonotype was recovered from a woman aged 60-70 years in good health. The specimen was blood. The DNA sequence is given as TGTGCCAGCAGTGGACAGGGGCGGAATGAGCAGTTCTTC. The encoded protein is CASSGQGRNEQFF.